The 2 T cell receptor beta chains presented below share a single source sample, sequenced in a study of blood T cell repertoires in COVID-19. Libraries were prepared by immunoSEQ multiplex PCR; TCRdb keeps only in-frame clonotypes and omits some of them. In the table there are approximately 290,000 clones, 90% of which are singletons. Sequencing was carried out using PBMCs or T cells enriched from blood (not recorded which). The receptors originated from a woman under 40 who had recovered from COVID-19.

Concerning this clone itself: The germline gene is not matched at one end of the junction; a read error may be the cause. The chain recombines TRBV4-3 with TRBJ1-2, with TRBD1 as a possible D gene (6 bases). The CDR3 totals 14 residues. Germline loops: CDR1 LGHNA, CDR2 YSLEER. The CDR3 spells CASSHLQGNHGYTF. The CDR3 DNA is TGCGCCAGCAGCCACTTACAGGGTAACCATGGCTACACCTTC.

This clone has only a few counts. The CDR3 loop is CASSSSLAANNEQFF. CDR3 bases: TGTGCCAGCAGCTCCTCACTAGCGGCCAACAATGAGCAGTTCTTC. V usage is TRBV7-2 and J usage is TRBJ2-1; 8 positions agree with TRBD2. The CDR3 contains 15 residues. After removal of 4 bases from V and 5 bases from J, the junction contained 7 bases not matched to a gene. Germline CDR1 and CDR2: SGHTA and FQGNSA. Drawing the rest from reference TRBV7-2 and TRBJ2-1, the complete variable domain is GAGVSQSPSNKVTEKGKDVELRCDPISGHTALYWYRQSLGQGLEFLIYFQGNSAPDKSGLPSDRFSAERTGGSVSTLTIQRTQQEDSAVYLCASSSSLAANNEQFFGPGTRLTVL.